Listed below are T cell receptor beta chains from one sample, sequenced in a study of circulating and synovial CD4+ cells in juvenile arthritis. Sequencing used immunoSEQ multiplex PCR; TCRdb keeps in-frame clones, though not all of them. The data contain over 15,000 clones, around 91% of them seen just once; the ten biggest clones take up around 0.8%. The sequenced sample consisted of CD4+ T cells from blood. These receptors all come from a human donor with juvenile idiopathic arthritis. The CDR3 runs from the conserved cysteine through the conserved F or W. The D gene is left open where the match is weak. Clone sizes are given selectively: once, few, many, or a class where the clone is expanded.

D gene: NA
J gene: TRBJ1-1
clone size: NA
V gene: TRBV6-5
CDR3 protein: CASSLEGNTEAFF
CDR3 DNA: TGTGCCAGCAGTTTGGAGGGTAACACTGAAGCTTTCTTT

D gene: TRBD2
J gene: TRBJ2-7
clone size: NA
V gene: TRBV7-8
CDR3 protein: CASSRKYTQGGEYYEQYF
CDR3 DNA: TGTGCCAGCAGCCGAAAATACACGCAGGGAGGGGAGTACTACGAGCAGTACTTC

D gene: TRBD1
J gene: TRBJ1-4
clone size: NA
V gene: TRBV28
CDR3 protein: CASSRPTGPATNEKLFF
CDR3 DNA: TGTGCCAGCAGTCGACCGACAGGGCCCGCAACTAATGAAAAACTGTTTTTT

D gene: NA
J gene: TRBJ2-3
clone size: NA
V gene: TRBV30
CDR3 protein: CAWRTSGRRGTQYF
CDR3 DNA: TGTGCCTGGAGAACAAGCGGGCGCCGCGGTACGCAGTATTTT

D gene: NA
J gene: TRBJ2-1
clone size: NA
V gene: TRBV7-2
CDR3 protein: CASSLSRTDNEQFF
CDR3 DNA: TGTGCCAGCAGCTTAAGCCGGACAGACAATGAGCAGTTCTTC

D gene: NA
J gene: TRBJ1-2
clone size: NA
V gene: TRBV19
CDR3 protein: CASIGGTAHGYTF
CDR3 DNA: TGTGCCAGTATTGGGGGGACCGCTCATGGCTACACCTTC

D gene: TRBD2
J gene: TRBJ2-5
clone size: NA
V gene: TRBV30
CDR3 protein: CAWSELAGEETQYF
CDR3 DNA: TGTGCCTGGAGTGAACTAGCGGGGGAAGAGACCCAGTACTTC

D gene: TRBD1
J gene: TRBJ2-7
clone size: NA
V gene: TRBV18
CDR3 protein: CASSPMDRSHEQYF
CDR3 DNA: TGTGCCAGCTCACCAATGGACAGGTCCCACGAGCAGTACTTC

D gene: TRBD2
J gene: TRBJ2-5
clone size: few
V gene: TRBV15
CDR3 protein: CATSMQAPTRFKRGGAQYF
CDR3 DNA: TGTGCCACCAGCATGCAGGCCCCAACCCGATTTAAACGGGGGGGTGCCCAGTACTTC

D gene: NA
J gene: TRBJ1-1
clone size: NA
V gene: TRBV7-9
CDR3 protein: CASSLSSGEAFF
CDR3 DNA: TGTGCCAGCAGCTTATCCTCCGGTGAAGCTTTCTTT

D gene: NA
J gene: TRBJ2-7
clone size: once
V gene: TRBV5-1
CDR3 protein: CASSFGYSYEQYF
CDR3 DNA: TGCGCCAGCAGCTTCGGGTACTCCTACGAGCAGTACTTC

D gene: TRBD1
J gene: TRBJ2-1
clone size: NA
V gene: TRBV18
CDR3 protein: CASSQTGTGGSYNEQFF
CDR3 DNA: TGTGCCAGCTCACAAACCGGGACAGGGGGCTCCTACAATGAGCAGTTCTTC

D gene: NA
J gene: TRBJ1-6
clone size: NA
V gene: TRBV12-1
CDR3 protein: CASSFEDLWDSPLHF
CDR3 DNA: TGTGCCAGCAGCTTTGAAGACCTTTGGGACTCCCCCCTCCACTTT

D gene: NA
J gene: TRBJ2-5
clone size: NA
V gene: TRBV9
CDR3 protein: CASSVIGVPQETQYF
CDR3 DNA: TGTGCCAGCAGCGTTATCGGTGTTCCCCAAGAGACCCAGTACTTC

D gene: TRBD2
J gene: TRBJ2-1
clone size: NA
V gene: TRBV7-2
CDR3 protein: CASSSRTSGAYNEQFF
CDR3 DNA: TGTGCCAGCAGCTCTAGGACTAGCGGGGCCTACAATGAGCAGTTCTTC

D gene: TRBD2
J gene: TRBJ2-3
clone size: NA
V gene: TRBV11-2
CDR3 protein: CASALWGRAPDTQYF
CDR3 DNA: TGTGCCAGCGCCCTCTGGGGGAGGGCCCCGGATACGCAGTATTTT

D gene: TRBD1
J gene: TRBJ1-1
clone size: NA
V gene: TRBV11-2
CDR3 protein: CASSQDRGFEAFF
CDR3 DNA: TGTGCCAGCAGCCAAGACAGGGGGTTTGAAGCTTTCTTT

D gene: NA
J gene: TRBJ2-5
clone size: NA
V gene: TRBV7-2
CDR3 protein: CASSLGFGSQSSKQYF
CDR3 DNA: TGTGCCAGCAGCTTAGGTTTCGGGTCTCAATCTAGTAAGCAGTACTTC

D gene: NA
J gene: TRBJ2-3
clone size: NA
V gene: TRBV7-2
CDR3 protein: CASSLAIGDTQYF
CDR3 DNA: TGTGCCAGCAGCTTAGCGATTGGCGATACGCAGTATTTT

D gene: NA
J gene: TRBJ1-6
clone size: NA
V gene: TRBV7-9
CDR3 protein: CASSGSGLTGDSPLHF
CDR3 DNA: TGTGCCAGCAGCGGGTCGGGACTAACTGGGGATTCCCCCCTCCACTTT